These 22 T cell receptor beta chains share one sample of origin, sequenced in a study of cytomegalovirus exposure and HLA in healthy donors. Generated by immunoSEQ multiplex PCR, the TCRdb table keeps only in-frame clones and is missing some. In the table there are around 200,000 clones, about 81% of which are singletons. Source material: PBMCs. These receptors were obtained from a woman aged 30 to 39 in good health and CMV-seronegative.

The chain employs TRBV2 and TRBJ2-1, with 13 bases aligning to TRBD2. This CDR3 is built from 20 residues. The V and J ends lost 7 bases and 3 bases, in that order; junction bases with no gene match: 18. Germline CDR1 is SNHLY and CDR2 is FYNNEI. CDR3 in amino acids: CASTEEAKTGTSGIYNEQFF. In DNA, the CDR3 is TGTGCCAGCACGGAAGAGGCAAAGACCGGGACTAGCGGGATCTACAATGAGCAGTTCTTC.

The rearrangement uses TRBV6-1 and TRBJ2-1; TRBD1 matches at 10 bases. Germline V CDR1 and CDR2: MNHNS, SASEGT. V lost 3 bases and J lost 9; bases outside the gene matches: 8. There are 15 residues in the CDR3. The CDR3 here is CASSDDRGRLGEQFF. The CDR3 coding sequence is TGTGCCAGCAGTGATGACAGGGGGCGCTTAGGTGAGCAGTTCTTC.

This sequence joins TRBV7-8 and TRBJ1-5, with a possible D match to TRBD1 (6 bases). This CDR3 has 17 amino acids. Trimming cost V 5 bases and J 4 bases, with 21 bases left between them. In germline, CDR1 is SGHVS, CDR2 FQNEAQ. The CDR3 reads CASSPPGYQGLNQPQHF. The CDR3 DNA reads as TGTGCCAGCAGCCCTCCGGGGTACCAGGGGCTTAATCAGCCCCAGCATTTT.

This clone has just a few counts. The J gene is TRBJ2-3, the V gene TRBV5-1; 9 bases are a match to TRBD2. This CDR3 has 12 residues. The trim removed 4 bases at V and 9 bases at J, leaving 3 bases unmatched. Per the germline V gene, CDR1 is SGHRS and CDR2 is YFSETQ. CDR3 nucleotides: TGCGCCAGCAGCCCTAGCGGGAACACGCAGTATTTT. Protein product: CASSPSGNTQYF.

V is TRBV5-1 and J is TRBJ2-1; 9 bases map to TRBD2. The germline V gene has CDR1 SGHRS and CDR2 YFSETQ. The CDR3 sequence is 17 residues long. After removal of 0 bases from V and 5 bases from J, the junction contained 9 bases not matched to a gene. Here the CDR3 DNA reads TGCGCCAGCAGCTTGGTATTCAGGCTAGCGGGGAACAATGAGCAGTTCTTC. Its protein product is CASSLVFRLAGNNEQFF.

There are many counts of this clone. The chain is built from TRBV5-6 and TRBJ1-5; 8 positions agree with TRBD1. V lost 5 bases to trimming and J lost 0 bases; unmatched junction nucleotides: 16. This CDR3 is built from 19 residues. Germline values: CDR1 SGHDT, CDR2 YYEEEE. Written as DNA, the CDR3 is TGTGCCAGCAGTTCCACCGGGACAGGCTCCTCTTATAGCAATCAGCCCCAGCATTTT. Translating gives CASSSTGTGSSYSNQPQHF.

The V and J genes are TRBV27 and TRBJ2-1, with D tentatively TRBD2 (7 bases). V was clipped by 5 bases and J by 2 bases, with 13 bases between them. The V gene's germline CDR1 is MNHEY and CDR2 SMNVEV (reference sequence). This CDR3 comprises 15 residues. CDR3 sequence: CASSGGAPTYNEQFF. In DNA, the CDR3 is TGTGCCAGCAGTGGGGGGGCCCCGACCTACAATGAGCAGTTCTTC.

The DNA for the CDR3 is TGTGCCAGCAGCCCTGACTATACTTACAATGAGCAGTTCTTC. Protein: CASSPDYTYNEQFF. The rearrangement joins TRBV7-3 to TRBJ2-1; the D gene is possibly TRBD2 (5 bases). Germline V gives CDR1 SGHTA, CDR2 FQGTGA. The V and J ends lost 5 bases and 4 bases respectively, with 12 bases between them. The length of the CDR3 is 14 residues. Full variable domain (missing parts from reference TRBV7-3 and TRBJ2-1): GAGVSQTPSNKVTEKGKYVELRCDPISGHTALYWYRQSLGQGPEFLIYFQGTGAADDSGLPNDRFFAVRPEGSVSTLKIQRTERGDSAVYLCASSPDYTYNEQFFGPGTRLTVL.

In its sample, this clone was seen a few times. The chain links TRBV10-1 to TRBJ1-6, with D unresolved. Germline V gene sequence: CDR1 WNHNN, CDR2 SYGVQD (reference sequence). The length of the CDR3 is 14 residues. Trimming cost V 3 bases and J 8 bases, with 11 bases left between them. CDR3: CASSEQSTDSPLHF. The CDR3 bases are TGCGCCAGCAGTGAACAGAGTACAGATTCACCCCTCCACTTT.

The chain joins TRBV18 to TRBJ2-1; possible D gene TRBD2, 5 bases. Trimming cost V 8 bases and J 8 bases, with 16 bases left between them. From germline, CDR1 is KGHSH and CDR2 LQKENI. This CDR3 has 13 residues. The CDR3 DNA reads TGTGCCAGCGCACTAACTAGTATCCATGAGCAGTTCTTC. Translated: CASALTSIHEQFF.

The chain uses TRBV11-2 and TRBJ1-1, with 8 bases identical to TRBD1. This CDR3 is built from 17 residues. Germline CDR1 is SGHAT and CDR2 is FQNNGV. After removal of 2 bases from V and 4 bases from J, the junction contained 12 bases not matched to a gene. The CDR3 protein is CASSLQGAFSTSTEAFF. Written as DNA, the CDR3 is TGTGCCAGCAGCTTACAGGGGGCGTTTTCTACGAGCACTGAAGCTTTCTTT.

The rearrangement links TRBV7-9 to TRBJ2-3; D remains unclear. The CDR3 spans 12 residues. Trimming removed 2 bases at V and 6 bases at J, with 6 bases between. CDR1 SEHNR and CDR2 FQNEAQ come from the germline V gene (reference sequence). DNA of the CDR3: TGTGCCAGCAGCTTATCGTCCGATACGCAGTATTTT. Its translation is CASSLSSDTQYF. Using reference TRBV7-9 and TRBJ2-3 for the parts outside the CDR3, the full variable domain is DTGVSQNPRHKITKRGQNVTFRCDPISEHNRLYWYRQTLGQGPEFLTYFQNEAQLEKSRLLSDRFSAERPKGSFSTLEIQRTEQGDSAMYLCASSLSSDTQYFGPGTRLTVL.

The chain joins TRBV5-1 to TRBJ2-2; 8 bases match TRBD2. Germline V CDR1 and CDR2: SGHRS, YFSETQ. Trimming at V came to 7 bases and at J to 1 base, leaving 9 bases not matched to a gene. CDR3 length: 16 amino acids. The CDR3 sequence: CASLNPTSVNTGELFF. In DNA form, the CDR3 reads TGCGCCAGCTTGAACCCGACTAGCGTGAACACCGGGGAGCTGTTTTTT.

The rearrangement links TRBV9 to TRBJ1-1; D remains unclear. The CDR3 sequence is 13 residues long. The germline CDR1 and CDR2 sequences are SGDLS and YYNGEE. V lost 0 bases and J lost 1, with 4 bases in between. This chain's CDR3 is CASSVGPNTEAFF. CDR3 coding DNA: TGTGCCAGCAGCGTAGGGCCGAACACTGAAGCTTTCTTT.

The genes are TRBV4-2 and TRBJ2-3; 9 bases map to TRBD2. Germline assignment: CDR1 LGHNA and CDR2 YNFKEQ. The CDR3 is 15 residues long. Trimming took 4 bases from V and 5 from J; bases not matched to a gene: 7. In nucleotides, the CDR3 is TGTGCCAGCAGCCGCTATAGCGGGAGAGAAGATACGCAGTATTTT. The encoded protein is CASSRYSGREDTQYF.

The gene calls are TRBV2 and TRBJ1-1; TRBD1 matches 7 bases. Germline CDR1 and CDR2: SNHLY and FYNNEI. The CDR3 loop spans 14 amino acids. V shed 10 bases, J shed 0 bases, and the junction held 8 bases outside the gene matches. DNA of the CDR3: TGTGCCACATCGTGGACAGGAGTGAACACTGAAGCTTTCTTT. It is translated as CATSWTGVNTEAFF.

This chain connects TRBV7-8 to TRBJ2-7; D may be TRBD1 (6 bases). The V gene's germline CDR1 is SGHVS and CDR2 FQNEAQ. Trimming shortened V by 1 base and J by 6 bases, and 7 bases separated the two germline ends. The CDR3 runs to 12 residues. CDR3 region: CASSLEGVEQYF. As DNA, the CDR3 is TGTGCCAGCAGCTTAGAGGGGGTCGAGCAGTACTTC.

V is TRBV6-1 and J is TRBJ2-3, with 11 bases that match TRBD2. CDR3 length equals 14 residues. The V and J ends lost 8 bases and 2 bases, in that order; junction bases with no gene match: 3. Germline CDR1 reads MNHNS; CDR2 reads SASEGT. In nucleotides, the CDR3 is TGTGCCAGCGCGGGACTAGCGGACACAGATACGCAGTATTTT. Translation: CASAGLADTDTQYF.

The rearrangement links TRBV12-1 to TRBJ2-7; the listed D gene, TRBD1, was not tested against the DNA. TRBV12-1 is deemed a pseudogene. The CDR3 totals 16 residues. CDR3 loop: CASSSMRRQGPYEQYF. The CDR3 DNA is TGTGCCAGCAGCTCGATGAGAAGACAGGGGCCCTACGAGCAGTACTTC.

The chain carries TRBV5-4 and TRBJ2-1; 10 positions agree with TRBD2. Losses at the gene ends were 4 bases for V and 7 bases for J; bases not matched to a gene: 8. CDR1 and CDR2 (germline): SGHNT, YYREEE (reference sequence). This CDR3 contains 15 residues. The CDR3 sequence: CASSARASGGNEQFF. The CDR3 bases are TGTGCCAGCAGCGCTAGGGCTAGCGGGGGTAATGAGCAGTTCTTC.

Turning to this clone: A read error may produce the germline difference seen at one junction end. The chain is built from TRBV10-3 and TRBJ2-7; 10 bases are shared with TRBD1. The germline V gene has CDR1 ENHRY and CDR2 SYGVKD. The CDR3 is 15 residues long. For the CDR3, the DNA is TGTGCCATCGGGGACAGGGGATCTCCCTCCGACGAGCAGTACTTC. This translates into CAIGDRGSPSDEQYF.

CDR3 DNA sequence: TGTGCCAGCAGCTTAGAAGGCGGGACTAGCTACAATGAGCAGTTCTTC. Its protein product is CASSLEGGTSYNEQFF. This sequence joins TRBV7-9 and TRBJ2-1; 8 nucleotides agree with TRBD2. CDR3 length: 16 residues. V shed 1 base and J 3 bases; nucleotides not matched to a gene: 5. The V gene's germline CDR1 is SEHNR and CDR2 FQNEAQ (reference sequence).